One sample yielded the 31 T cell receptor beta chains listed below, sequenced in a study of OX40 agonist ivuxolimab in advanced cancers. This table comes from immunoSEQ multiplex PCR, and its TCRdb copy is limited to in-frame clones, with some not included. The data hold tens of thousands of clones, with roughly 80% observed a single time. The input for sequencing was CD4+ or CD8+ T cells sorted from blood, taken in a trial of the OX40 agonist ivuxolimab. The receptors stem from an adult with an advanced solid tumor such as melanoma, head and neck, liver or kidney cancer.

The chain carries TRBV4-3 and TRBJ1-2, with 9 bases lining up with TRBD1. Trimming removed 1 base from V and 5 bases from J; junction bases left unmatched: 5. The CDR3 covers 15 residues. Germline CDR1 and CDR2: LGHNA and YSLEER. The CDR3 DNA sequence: TGCGCCAGCAGCCAAGCGCCGGGACAGGGATATGGCTACACCTTC. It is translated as CASSQAPGQGYGYTF.

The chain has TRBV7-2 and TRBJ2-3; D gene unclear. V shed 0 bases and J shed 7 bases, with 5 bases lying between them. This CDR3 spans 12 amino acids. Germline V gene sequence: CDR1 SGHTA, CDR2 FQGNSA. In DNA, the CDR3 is TGTGCCAGCAGCTTAGCGCTTTATACGCAGTATTTT. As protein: CASSLALYTQYF. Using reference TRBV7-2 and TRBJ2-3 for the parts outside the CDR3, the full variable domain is GAGVSQSPSNKVTEKGKDVELRCDPISGHTALYWYRQSLGQGLEFLIYFQGNSAPDKSGLPSDRFSAERTGGSVSTLTIQRTQQEDSAVYLCASSLALYTQYFGPGTRLTVL.

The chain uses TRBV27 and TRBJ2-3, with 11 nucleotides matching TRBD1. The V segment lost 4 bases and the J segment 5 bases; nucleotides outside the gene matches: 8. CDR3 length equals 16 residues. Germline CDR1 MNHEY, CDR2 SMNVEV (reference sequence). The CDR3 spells CASSSYRTGGGDTQYF. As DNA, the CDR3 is TGTGCCAGCAGTTCATACAGGACAGGGGGCGGAGATACGCAGTATTTT.

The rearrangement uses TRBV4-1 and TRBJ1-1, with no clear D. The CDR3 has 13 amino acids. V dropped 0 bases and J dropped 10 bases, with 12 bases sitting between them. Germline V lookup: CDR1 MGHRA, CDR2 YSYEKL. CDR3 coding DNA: TGCGCCAGCAGCCAAGAGGCGAGCTTGTCAGCTTTCTTT. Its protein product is CASSQEASLSAFF.

CDR3 bases: TGTGCCAGCAGCTTGGGGGGCGCGGCGGTAACGCAGTATTTT. Translation gives CASSLGGAAVTQYF. The gene calls are TRBV5-8 and TRBJ2-3, with D perhaps TRBD1 (5 bases). V lost 0 bases and J lost 9, with 14 bases in between. CDR1 and CDR2 from the germline V gene are SGHTS and YDEGEE. The CDR3 length is 14 residues.

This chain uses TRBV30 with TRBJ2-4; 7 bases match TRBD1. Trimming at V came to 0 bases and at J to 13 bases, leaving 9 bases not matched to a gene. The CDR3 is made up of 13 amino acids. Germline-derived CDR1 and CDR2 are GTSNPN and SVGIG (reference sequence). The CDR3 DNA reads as TGTGCCTGGAGTGTAGGGAGAAGGGACAGACAGTACTTC. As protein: CAWSVGRRDRQYF.

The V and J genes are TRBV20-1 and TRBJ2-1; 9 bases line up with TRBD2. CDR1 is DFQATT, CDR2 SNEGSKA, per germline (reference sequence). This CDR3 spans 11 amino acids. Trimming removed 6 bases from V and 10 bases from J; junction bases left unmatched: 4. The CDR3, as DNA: TGCAGTGCAAGACTAGCGGCAGAGCAGTTCTTC. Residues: CSARLAAEQFF.

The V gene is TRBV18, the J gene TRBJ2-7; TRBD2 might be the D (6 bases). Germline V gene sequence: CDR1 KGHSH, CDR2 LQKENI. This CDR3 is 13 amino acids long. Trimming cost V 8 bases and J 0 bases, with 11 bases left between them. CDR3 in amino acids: CASQDYLSYEQYF. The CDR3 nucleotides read TGTGCCAGCCAGGACTACCTCTCCTACGAGCAGTACTTC.

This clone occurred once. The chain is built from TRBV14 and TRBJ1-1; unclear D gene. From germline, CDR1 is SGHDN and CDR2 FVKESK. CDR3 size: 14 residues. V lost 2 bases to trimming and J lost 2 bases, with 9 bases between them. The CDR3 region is CASSQLGINTEAFF. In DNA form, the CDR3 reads TGTGCCAGCAGCCAACTGGGAATCAACACTGAAGCTTTCTTT.

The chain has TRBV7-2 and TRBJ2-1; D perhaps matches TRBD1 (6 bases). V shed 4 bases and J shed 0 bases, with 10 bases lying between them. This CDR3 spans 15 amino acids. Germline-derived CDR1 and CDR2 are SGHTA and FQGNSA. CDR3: CASSWDTSSYNEQFF. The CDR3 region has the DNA TGTGCCAGCAGCTGGGACACAAGCTCCTACAATGAGCAGTTCTTC.

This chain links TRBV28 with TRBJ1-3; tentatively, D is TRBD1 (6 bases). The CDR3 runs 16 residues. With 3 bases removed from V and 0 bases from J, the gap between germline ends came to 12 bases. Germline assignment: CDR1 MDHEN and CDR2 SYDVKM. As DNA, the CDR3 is TGTGCCAGCAGTTTCGACAGGCGACGCTCTGGAAACACCATATATTTT. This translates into CASSFDRRRSGNTIYF.

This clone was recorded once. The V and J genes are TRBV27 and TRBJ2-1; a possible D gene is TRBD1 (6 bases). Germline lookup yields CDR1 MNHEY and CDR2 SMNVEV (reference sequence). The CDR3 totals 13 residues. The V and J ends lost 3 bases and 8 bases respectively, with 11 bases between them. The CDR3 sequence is CASSLTGVDEQFF. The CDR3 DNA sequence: TGTGCCAGCAGTTTGACAGGTGTTGATGAGCAGTTCTTC.

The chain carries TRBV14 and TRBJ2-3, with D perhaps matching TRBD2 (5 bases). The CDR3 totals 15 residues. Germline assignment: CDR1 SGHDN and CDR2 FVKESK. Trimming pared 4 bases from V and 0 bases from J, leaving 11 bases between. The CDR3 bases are TGTGCCAGCAGCCGAGGGATTTTGAGCACAGATACGCAGTATTTT. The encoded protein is CASSRGILSTDTQYF.

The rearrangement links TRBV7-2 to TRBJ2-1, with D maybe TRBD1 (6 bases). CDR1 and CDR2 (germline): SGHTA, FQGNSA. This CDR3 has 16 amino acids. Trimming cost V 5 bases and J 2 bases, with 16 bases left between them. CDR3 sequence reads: CASSDHLGTTYNEQFF. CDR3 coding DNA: TGTGCCAGCAGCGATCACCTCGGGACAACCTACAATGAGCAGTTCTTC. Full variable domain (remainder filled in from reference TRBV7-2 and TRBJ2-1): GAGVSQSPSNKVTEKGKDVELRCDPISGHTALYWYRQSLGQGLEFLIYFQGNSAPDKSGLPSDRFSAERTGGSVSTLTIQRTQQEDSAVYLCASSDHLGTTYNEQFFGPGTRLTVL.

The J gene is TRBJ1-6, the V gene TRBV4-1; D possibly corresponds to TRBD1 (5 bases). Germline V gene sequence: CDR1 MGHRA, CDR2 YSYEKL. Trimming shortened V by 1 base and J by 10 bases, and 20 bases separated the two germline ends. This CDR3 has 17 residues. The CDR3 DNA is TGCGCCAGCAGCCAAGGACTAGACAGCACTGGCGGCTCACCCCTCCACTTT. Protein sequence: CASSQGLDSTGGSPLHF.

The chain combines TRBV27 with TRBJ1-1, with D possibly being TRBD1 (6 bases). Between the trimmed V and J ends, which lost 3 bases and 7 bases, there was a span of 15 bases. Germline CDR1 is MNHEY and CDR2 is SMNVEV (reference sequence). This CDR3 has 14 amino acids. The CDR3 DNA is TGTGCCAGCAGTTTGAAGGGCAGGGGCGGTGAAGCTTTCTTT. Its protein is CASSLKGRGGEAFF.

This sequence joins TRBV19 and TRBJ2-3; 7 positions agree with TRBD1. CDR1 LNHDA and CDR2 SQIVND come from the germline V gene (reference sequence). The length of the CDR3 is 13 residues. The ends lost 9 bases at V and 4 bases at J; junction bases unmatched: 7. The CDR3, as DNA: TGTGCCAGCGCGAGACAGGGCCCAGATACGCAGTATTTT. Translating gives CASARQGPDTQYF.

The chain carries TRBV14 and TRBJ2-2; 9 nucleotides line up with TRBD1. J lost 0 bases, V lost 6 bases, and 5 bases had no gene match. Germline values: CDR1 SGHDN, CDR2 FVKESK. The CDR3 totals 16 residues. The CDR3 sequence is CASSQRQGANTGELFF. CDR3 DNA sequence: TGTGCCAGCAGTCAACGACAGGGGGCGAACACCGGGGAGCTGTTTTTT.

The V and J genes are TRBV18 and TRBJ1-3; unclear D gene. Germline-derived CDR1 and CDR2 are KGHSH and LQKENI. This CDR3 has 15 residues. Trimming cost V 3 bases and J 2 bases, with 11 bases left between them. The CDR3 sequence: CASSPPGATGNTIYF. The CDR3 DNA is TGTGCCAGCTCACCTCCGGGTGCCACTGGAAACACCATATATTTT.

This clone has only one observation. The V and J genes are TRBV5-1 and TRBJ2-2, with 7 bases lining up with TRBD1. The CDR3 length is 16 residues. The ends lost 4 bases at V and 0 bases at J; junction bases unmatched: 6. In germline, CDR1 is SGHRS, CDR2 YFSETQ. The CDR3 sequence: CASSHTGTANTGELFF. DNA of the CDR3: TGCGCCAGCAGCCATACCGGGACAGCGAACACCGGGGAGCTGTTTTTT.

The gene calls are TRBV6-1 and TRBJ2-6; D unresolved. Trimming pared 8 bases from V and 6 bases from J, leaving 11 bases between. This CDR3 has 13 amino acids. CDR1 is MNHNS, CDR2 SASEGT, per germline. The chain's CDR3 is CASSSSPANVLTF. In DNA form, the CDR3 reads TGTGCCAGCTCCTCCTCTCCGGCCAACGTCCTGACTTTC.

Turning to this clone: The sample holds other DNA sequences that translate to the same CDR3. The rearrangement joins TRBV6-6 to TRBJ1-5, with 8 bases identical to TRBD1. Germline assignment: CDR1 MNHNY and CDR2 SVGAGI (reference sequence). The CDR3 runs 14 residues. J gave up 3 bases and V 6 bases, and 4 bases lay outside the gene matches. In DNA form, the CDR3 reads TGTGCCAGCAGCGGACAGGGTGACAATCAGCCCCAGCATTTT. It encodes CASSGQGDNQPQHF.

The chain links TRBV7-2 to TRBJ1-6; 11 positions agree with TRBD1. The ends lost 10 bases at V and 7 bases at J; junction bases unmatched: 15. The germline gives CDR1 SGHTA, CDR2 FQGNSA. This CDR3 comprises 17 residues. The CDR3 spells CATGGGQGESWNSPLHF. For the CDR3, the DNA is TGTGCCACCGGGGGGGGACAGGGGGAGAGTTGGAATTCACCCCTCCACTTT.

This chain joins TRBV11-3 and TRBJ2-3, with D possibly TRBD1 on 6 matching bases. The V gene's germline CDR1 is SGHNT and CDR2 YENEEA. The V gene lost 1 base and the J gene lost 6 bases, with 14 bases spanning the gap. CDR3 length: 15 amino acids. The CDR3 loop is CASSLGLGASDTQYF. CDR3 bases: TGTGCCAGCAGCTTAGGTCTGGGGGCGTCGGATACGCAGTATTTT.

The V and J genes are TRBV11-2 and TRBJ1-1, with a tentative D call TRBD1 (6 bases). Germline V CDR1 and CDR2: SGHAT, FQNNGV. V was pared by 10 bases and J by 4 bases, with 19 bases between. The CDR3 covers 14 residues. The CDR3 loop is CATESRGRGTEAFF. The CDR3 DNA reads TGTGCCACCGAATCCCGGGGCAGGGGCACTGAAGCTTTCTTT.

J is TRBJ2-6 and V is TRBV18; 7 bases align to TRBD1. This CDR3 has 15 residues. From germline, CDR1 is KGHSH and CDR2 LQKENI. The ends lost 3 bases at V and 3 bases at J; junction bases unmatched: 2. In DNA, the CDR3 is TGTGCCAGCTCACCGACAGGGTTTGGGGCCAACGTCCTGACTTTC. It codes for CASSPTGFGANVLTF.

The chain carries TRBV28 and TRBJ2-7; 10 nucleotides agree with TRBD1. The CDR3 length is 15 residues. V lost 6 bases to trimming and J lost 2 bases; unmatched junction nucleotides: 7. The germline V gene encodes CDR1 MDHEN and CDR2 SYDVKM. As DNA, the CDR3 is TGTGCCAGCAGGCTGGACAGGGGGAGTACCTACGAGCAGTACTTC. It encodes CASRLDRGSTYEQYF.

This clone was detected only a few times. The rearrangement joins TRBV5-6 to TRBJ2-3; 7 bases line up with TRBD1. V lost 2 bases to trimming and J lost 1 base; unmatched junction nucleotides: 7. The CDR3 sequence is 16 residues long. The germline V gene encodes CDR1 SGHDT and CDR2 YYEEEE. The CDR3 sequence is CASSLKTGVGTDTQYF. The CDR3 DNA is TGTGCCAGCAGCTTAAAAACAGGGGTCGGCACAGATACGCAGTATTTT.

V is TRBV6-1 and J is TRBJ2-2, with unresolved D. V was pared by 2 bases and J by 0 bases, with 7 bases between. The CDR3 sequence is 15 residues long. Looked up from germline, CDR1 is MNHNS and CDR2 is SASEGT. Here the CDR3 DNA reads TGTGCCAGCAGTGAAATCGCATCGAACACCGGGGAGCTGTTTTTT. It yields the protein CASSEIASNTGELFF.

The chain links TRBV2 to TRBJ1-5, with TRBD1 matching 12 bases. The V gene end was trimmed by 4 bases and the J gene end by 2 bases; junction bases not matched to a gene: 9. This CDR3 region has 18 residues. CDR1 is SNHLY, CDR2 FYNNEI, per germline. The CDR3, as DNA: TGTGCCAGCAGTGGGGGACAGGGGGCCAGAGGTGGCAATCAGCCCCAGCATTTT. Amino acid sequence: CASSGGQGARGGNQPQHF.

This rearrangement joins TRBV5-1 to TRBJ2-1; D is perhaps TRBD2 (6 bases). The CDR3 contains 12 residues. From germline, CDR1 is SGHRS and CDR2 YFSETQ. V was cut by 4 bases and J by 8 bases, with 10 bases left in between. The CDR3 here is CASSRDSHEQFF. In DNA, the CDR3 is TGCGCCAGCAGCCGGGACTCTCATGAGCAGTTCTTC.